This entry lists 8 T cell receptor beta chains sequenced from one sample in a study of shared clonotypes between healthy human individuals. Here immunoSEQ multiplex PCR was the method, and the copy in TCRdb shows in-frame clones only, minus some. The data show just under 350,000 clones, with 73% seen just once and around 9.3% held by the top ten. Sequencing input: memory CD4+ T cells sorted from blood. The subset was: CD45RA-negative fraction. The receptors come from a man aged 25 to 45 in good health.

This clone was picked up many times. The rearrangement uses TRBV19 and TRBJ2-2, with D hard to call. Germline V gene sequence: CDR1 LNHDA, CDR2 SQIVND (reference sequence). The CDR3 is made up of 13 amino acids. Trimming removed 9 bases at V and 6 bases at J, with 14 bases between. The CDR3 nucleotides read TGTGCCAGCCGCCAGAGTGGCGCCGGGGAGCTGTTTTTT. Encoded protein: CASRQSGAGELFF.

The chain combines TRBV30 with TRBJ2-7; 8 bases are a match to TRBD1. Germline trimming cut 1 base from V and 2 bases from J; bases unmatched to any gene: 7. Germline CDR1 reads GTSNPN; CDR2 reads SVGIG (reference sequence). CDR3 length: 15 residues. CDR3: CAWSAGGSGPYEQYF. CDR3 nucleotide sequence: TGTGCCTGGAGTGCAGGGGGCTCAGGGCCCTACGAGCAGTACTTC.

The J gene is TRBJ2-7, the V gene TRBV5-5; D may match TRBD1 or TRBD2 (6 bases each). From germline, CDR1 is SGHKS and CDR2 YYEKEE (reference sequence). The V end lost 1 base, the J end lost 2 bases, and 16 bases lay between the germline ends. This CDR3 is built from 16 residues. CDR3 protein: CASSLRGGGGAYEQYF. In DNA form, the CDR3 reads TGTGCCAGCAGCTTGAGAGGCGGAGGGGGAGCCTACGAGCAGTACTTC.

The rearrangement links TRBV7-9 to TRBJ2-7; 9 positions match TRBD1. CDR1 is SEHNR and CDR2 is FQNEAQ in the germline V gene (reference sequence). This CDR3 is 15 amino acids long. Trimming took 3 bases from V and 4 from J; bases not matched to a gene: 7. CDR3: CASSLGQGKTYEQYF. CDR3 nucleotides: TGTGCCAGCAGCTTGGGACAGGGTAAAACTTACGAGCAGTACTTC.

CDR3 DNA: TGCGCCAGCACACTTATCCCCCAAGAGACCCAGTACTTC. This translates into CASTLIPQETQYF. This chain links TRBV5-1 with TRBJ2-5; no clear D gene. V was clipped by 6 bases and J by 1 base, with 10 bases between them. This CDR3 region has 13 residues. In germline, CDR1 is SGHRS, CDR2 YFSETQ.

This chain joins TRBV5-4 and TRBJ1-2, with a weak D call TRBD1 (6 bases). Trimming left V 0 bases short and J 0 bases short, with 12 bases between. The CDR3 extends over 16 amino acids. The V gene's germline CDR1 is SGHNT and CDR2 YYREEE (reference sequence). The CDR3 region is CASSLEVRGSNYGYTF. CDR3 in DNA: TGTGCCAGCAGCTTGGAGGTCAGGGGCTCTAACTATGGCTACACCTTC.

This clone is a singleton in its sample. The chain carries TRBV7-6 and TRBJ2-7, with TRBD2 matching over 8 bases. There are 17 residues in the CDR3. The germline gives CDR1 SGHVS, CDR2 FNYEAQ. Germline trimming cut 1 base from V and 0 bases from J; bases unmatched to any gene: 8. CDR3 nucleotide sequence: TGTGCCAGCAGCTTAGGCCCCACCGGGACTAGCTCCTACGAGCAGTACTTC. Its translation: CASSLGPTGTSSYEQYF.

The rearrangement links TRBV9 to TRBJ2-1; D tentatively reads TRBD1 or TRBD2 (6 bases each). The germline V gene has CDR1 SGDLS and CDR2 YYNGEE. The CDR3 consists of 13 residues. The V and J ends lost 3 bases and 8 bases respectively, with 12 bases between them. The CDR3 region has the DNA TGTGCCAGCAGCGCCGCCGGGGGCTATGAGCAGTTCTTC. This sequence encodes CASSAAGGYEQFF.